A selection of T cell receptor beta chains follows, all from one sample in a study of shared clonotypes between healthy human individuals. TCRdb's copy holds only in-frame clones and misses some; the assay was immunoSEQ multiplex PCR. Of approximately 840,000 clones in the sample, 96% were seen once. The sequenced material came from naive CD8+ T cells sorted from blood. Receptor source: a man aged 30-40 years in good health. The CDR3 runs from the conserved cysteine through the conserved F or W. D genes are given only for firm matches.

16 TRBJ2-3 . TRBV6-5 TGTGCCAGCAGTTACGGTCGCGGCTCCCTCACAGATACGCAGTATTTT CASSYGRGSLTDTQYF
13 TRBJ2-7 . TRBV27 TGTGCCAGCTCGGTCGGGGCGCTCTACGAGCAGTACTTC CASSVGALYEQYF
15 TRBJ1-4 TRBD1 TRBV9 TGTGCCAGCAGCGAGGGACAGGGGATCGAGGAAAAACTGTTTTTT CASSEGQGIEEKLFF
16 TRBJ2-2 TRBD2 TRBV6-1 TGTGCCAGCAGTGCCACTAGCGGGAGTAACACCGGGGAGCTGTTTTTT CASSATSGSNTGELFF
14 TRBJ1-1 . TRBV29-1 TGCAGCGTTGCCAGGGCCGGTTCGAACACTGAAGCTTTCTTT CSVARAGSNTEAFF
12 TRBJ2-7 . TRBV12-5 TGTGCTAGTGGTCCAGGGTACCACGAGCAGTACTTC CASGPGYHEQYF
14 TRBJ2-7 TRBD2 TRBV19 TGTGCCAGTAGCAGAGTAGCGGGAGTGAACGAGCAGTACTTC CASSRVAGVNEQYF
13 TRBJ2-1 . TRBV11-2 TGTGCCAGCAGCTTAGAGAACTACAATGAGCAGTTCTTC CASSLENYNEQFF
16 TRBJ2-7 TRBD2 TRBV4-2 TGTGCCAGCAGCCAAGAGGTTGGGACTAGCGGGACCGAGCAGTACTTC CASSQEVGTSGTEQYF
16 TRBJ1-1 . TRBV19 TGTGCCAGTAGTAACGTCTATCGGGGGTCGGACACTGAAGCTTTCTTT CASSNVYRGSDTEAFF
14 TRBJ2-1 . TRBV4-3 TGCGCCAGCAGCCCGTTTGGGCTCCGCAATGAGCAGTTCTTC CASSPFGLRNEQFF